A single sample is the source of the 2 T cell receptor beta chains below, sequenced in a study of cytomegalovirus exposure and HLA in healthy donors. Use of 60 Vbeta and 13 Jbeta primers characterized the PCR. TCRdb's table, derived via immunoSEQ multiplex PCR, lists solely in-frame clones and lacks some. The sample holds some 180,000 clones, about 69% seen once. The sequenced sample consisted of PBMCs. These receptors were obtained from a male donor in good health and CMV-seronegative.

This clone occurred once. The CDR3 here is CASSIPGTGYSYTF. The CDR3, as DNA: TGTGCCAGTAGTATCCCCGGGACAGGGTATAGCTACACCTTC. V is TRBV19 and J is TRBJ1-2; 9 nucleotides agree with TRBD1. Germline V CDR1 and CDR2: LNHDA, SQIVND (reference sequence). The CDR3 is made up of 14 amino acids. V lost 3 bases to trimming and J lost 9 bases; unmatched junction nucleotides: 8.

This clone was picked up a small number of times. CDR3 DNA sequence: TGTGCCAGCAGCGTGGGGACAGGGGGCAGTAGGAACACTGAAGCTTTCTTT. Translated, it gives CASSVGTGGSRNTEAFF. V and J are TRBV9 and TRBJ1-1; TRBD1 matches at 12 bases. The germline V gene encodes CDR1 SGDLS and CDR2 YYNGEE. With 2 bases clipped from V and 1 base from J, the junction kept 6 bases outside the gene matches. The CDR3 totals 17 residues.